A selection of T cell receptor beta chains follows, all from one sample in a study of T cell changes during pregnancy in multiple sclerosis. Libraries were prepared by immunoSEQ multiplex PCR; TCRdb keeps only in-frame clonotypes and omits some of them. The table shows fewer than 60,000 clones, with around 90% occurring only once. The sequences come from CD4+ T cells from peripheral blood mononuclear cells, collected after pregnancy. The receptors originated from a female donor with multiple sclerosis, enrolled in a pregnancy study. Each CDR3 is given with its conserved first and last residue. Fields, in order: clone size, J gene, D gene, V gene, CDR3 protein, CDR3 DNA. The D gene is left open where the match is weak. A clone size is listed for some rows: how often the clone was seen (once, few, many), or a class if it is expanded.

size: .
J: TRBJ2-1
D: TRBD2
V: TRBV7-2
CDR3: CASSAPGLTLINEQFF
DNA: TGTGCCAGCAGCGCACCGGGACTAACCTTGATAAATGAGCAGTTCTTC

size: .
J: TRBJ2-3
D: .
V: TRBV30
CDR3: CAWGGVATDTQYF
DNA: TGTGCCTGGGGCGGGGTTGCCACAGATACGCAGTATTTT

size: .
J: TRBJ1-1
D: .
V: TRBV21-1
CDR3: CASSSATEMNTEAFF
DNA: TGTGCCAGCAGCAGTGCGACAGAGATGAACACTGAAGCTTTCTTT

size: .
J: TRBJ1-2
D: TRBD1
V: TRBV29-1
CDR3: CSVRQGSYGYTF
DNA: TGCAGCGTAAGACAGGGTTCCTATGGCTACACCTTC

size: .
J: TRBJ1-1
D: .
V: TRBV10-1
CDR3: CASSEMGRSTEAFF
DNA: TGCGCCAGCAGTGAGATGGGGCGCAGCACTGAAGCTTTCTTT

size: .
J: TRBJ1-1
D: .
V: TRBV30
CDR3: CAWDPGDGGAFF
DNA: TGTGCCTGGGACCCAGGGGACGGAGGAGCTTTCTTT

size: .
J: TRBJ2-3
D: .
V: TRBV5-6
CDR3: CASSLGLERLTDTQYF
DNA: TGTGCCAGCAGCTTGGGATTGGAGCGGCTCACAGATACGCAGTATTTT

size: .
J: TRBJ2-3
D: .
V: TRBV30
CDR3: CAWGGDTQYF
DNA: TGTGCCTGGGGAGGGGATACGCAGTATTTT

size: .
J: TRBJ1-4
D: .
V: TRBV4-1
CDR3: CASRQPGQTNEKLFF
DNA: TGCGCCAGCAGACAACCGGGACAAACTAATGAAAAACTGTTTTTT

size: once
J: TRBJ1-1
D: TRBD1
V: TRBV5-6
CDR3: CASKTEGANTEAFF
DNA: TGTGCCAGTAAAACCGAGGGGGCGAACACTGAAGCTTTCTTT

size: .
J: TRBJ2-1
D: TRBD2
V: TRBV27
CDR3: CASRRTSGRGFNEQFF
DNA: TGTGCCAGCAGACGGACTAGCGGGAGAGGTTTCAATGAGCAGTTCTTC

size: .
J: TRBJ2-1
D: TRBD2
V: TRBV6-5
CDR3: CASSYGTSDEQFF
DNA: TGTGCCAGCAGTTACGGGACTAGCGATGAGCAGTTCTTC

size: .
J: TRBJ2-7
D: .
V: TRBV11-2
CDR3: CASSHGQLYEQYF
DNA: TGTGCCAGCAGCCATGGACAGCTCTACGAGCAGTACTTC

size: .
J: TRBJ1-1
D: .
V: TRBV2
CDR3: CASSDVAVYTEAFF
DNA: TGTGCCAGCAGTGATGTGGCAGTCTACACTGAAGCTTTCTTT

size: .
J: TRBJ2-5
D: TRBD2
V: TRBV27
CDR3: CATAGPYQETQYF
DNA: TGTGCTACAGCGGGACCGTACCAAGAGACCCAGTACTTC

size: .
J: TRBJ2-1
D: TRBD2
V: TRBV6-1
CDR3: CASSASSGGSQFF
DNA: TGTGCCAGCAGTGCAAGTAGCGGGGGCTCTCAGTTCTTC

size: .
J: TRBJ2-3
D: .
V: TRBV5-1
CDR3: CASSRSTGSSTDTQYF
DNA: TGCGCCAGCAGCCGATCGACAGGTTCTAGCACAGATACGCAGTATTTT

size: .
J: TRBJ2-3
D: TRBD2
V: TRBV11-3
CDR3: CASSLRTQRGPDTQYF
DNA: TGTGCCAGCAGCTTGAGGACCCAGCGGGGCCCAGATACGCAGTATTTT

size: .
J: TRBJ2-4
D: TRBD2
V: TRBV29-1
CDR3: CSVGYGGGGIGKNIQYF
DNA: TGCAGCGTTGGGTACGGTGGGGGGGGTATCGGCAAAAACATTCAGTACTTC

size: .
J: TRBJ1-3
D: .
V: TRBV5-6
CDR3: CASSSTHSGNTIYF
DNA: TGTGCCAGCAGCTCCACACACTCTGGAAACACCATATATTTT

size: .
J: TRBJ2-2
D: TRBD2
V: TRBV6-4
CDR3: CASSEIWTSGTGELFF
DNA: TGTGCCAGCAGTGAGATCTGGACTAGCGGCACCGGGGAGCTGTTTTTT

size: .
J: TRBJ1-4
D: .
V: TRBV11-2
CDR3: CASSLDPQGWGGGKLFF
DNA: TGTGCCAGCAGCTTAGATCCCCAGGGATGGGGAGGGGGAAAACTGTTTTTT